Listed below are T cell receptor beta chains from one sample, sequenced in a study of vaccination and CD4 T cells after COVID-19. MiXCR, applied by TCRdb to the PCR reads, yields one record per CDR3 protein. The sample gives fewer than 15,000 distinct CDR3 sequences, 30% of which show up once; roughly 15% is in the top ten. Their antigens remain unidentified. The sample comprised cultured CD4+ T cells from blood. These receptor sequences come from a human donor with COVID-19. CDR3s include the opening cysteine and the closing phenylalanine or tryptophan. The D gene is left open where the match is weak. Expanded clones are given a class, and other clones once, few, many or no size at all.

NA,TRBJ1-6,NA,TRBV12-3/TRBV12-4,TGTGCCAGCAGTTCCGGGCTACCGGATTCACCCCTCCACTTT,CASSSGLPDSPLHF
NA,TRBJ1-5,medium-sized,TRBV6-1,TGTGCCAGCAGTGAGCGGGATCAGCCCCAGCATTTT,CASSERDQPQHF
NA,TRBJ1-5,few,TRBV12-3/TRBV12-4,TGTGCCAGCAGTTTCGGGGATTGGGGTCAGCCCCAGCATTTT,CASSFGDWGQPQHF
NA,TRBJ1-1,few,TRBV28,TGTGCCAGCAGACTACAGGGCGGTTACACTGAAGCTTTCTTT,CASRLQGGYTEAFF
NA,TRBJ2-1,NA,TRBV6-1,TGTGCCAGCAGTACGGGGGCGTTGGGTAGGGGCAATGAGCAGTTCTTC,CASSTGALGRGNEQFF
NA,TRBJ2-3,NA,TRBV30,TGTGCCTGGGATACGCAGTATTTT,CAWDTQYF
NA,TRBJ2-3,few,TRBV4-1,TGCGCCAGCAGAGGAATCGGATCTGCGATCTCCACAGATACGCAGTATTTT,CASRGIGSAISTDTQYF
TRBD1,TRBJ2-3,NA,TRBV19,TGTGCCAGTGTGGACAGGGTCACAGATACGCAGTATTTT,CASVDRVTDTQYF
TRBD1,TRBJ2-6,few,TRBV10-1,TGCGCCAGCAGCGACACAGGGGCCGGGGCCAACGTCCTGACTTTC,CASSDTGAGANVLTF
NA,TRBJ1-4,NA,TRBV19,TGTGCCAGTAGAACTCTGCTAGGGGATAATGAAAAACTGTTTTTT,CASRTLLGDNEKLFF
TRBD2,TRBJ2-3,NA,TRBV20-1,TGCAGTGCTAGAGATGCGGGGGGGCAAGATACGCAGTATTTT,CSARDAGGQDTQYF
NA,TRBJ2-7,NA,TRBV27,TGTGCCAGCAGTAGGACGGACTCCTACGAGCAGTACTTC,CASSRTDSYEQYF
TRBD2,TRBJ2-5,few,TRBV20-1,TGCAGTGCTAGATCGGGAGGTGCAGAGACCCAGTACTTC,CSARSGGAETQYF
TRBD2,TRBJ2-1,NA,TRBV20-1,TGCAGTGCTTCCGGACTAGCGGGGGGGCCGGGTGAGCAGTTCTTC,CSASGLAGGPGEQFF
NA,TRBJ1-2,medium-sized,TRBV20-1,TGCAGTGCTGAGGCCTATGGCTACACCTTC,CSAEAYGYTF
NA,TRBJ1-5,few,TRBV6-2/TRBV6-3,TGTGCCAGCAGCACCGGACGTGCCCAGCATTTT,CASSTGRAQHF
NA,TRBJ1-5,NA,TRBV20-1,TGCAGTGCTAGACCGGTGGGGGTCCAGCCCCAGCATTTT,CSARPVGVQPQHF
TRBD1,TRBJ2-2,few,TRBV20-1,TGCAGTGCTACCCGGGACAGGGCGAACACCGGGGAGCTGTTTTTT,CSATRDRANTGELFF
NA,TRBJ2-2,NA,TRBV21-1,TGTGCCAGCAGCAAAATCGCTAGCTCCACCGGGGAGCTGTTTTTT,CASSKIASSTGELFF
NA,TRBJ2-7,once,TRBV7-2,TGTGCCAGCGAGTTTGGGGGCTATTCGGGCGAGCAGTACTTC,CASEFGGYSGEQYF
NA,TRBJ1-6,few,TRBV12-3/TRBV12-4,TGTGCCAGCAGCCTACAGGGAGATCGGTCACCCCTCCACTTT,CASSLQGDRSPLHF
TRBD1,TRBJ1-2,NA,TRBV12-3/TRBV12-4,TGTGCCACCTCGGGGACAGCCAACTATGGCTACACCTTC,CATSGTANYGYTF
NA,TRBJ2-2,few,TRBV10-1,TGCGCCAGCAGTGAGTCGACGGGGGCGAACACCGGGGAGCTGTTTTTT,CASSESTGANTGELFF
NA,TRBJ2-1,NA,TRBV6-1,TGTGCCAGCACCAGTGTGAATGAGCAGTTCTTC,CASTSVNEQFF
NA,TRBJ1-6,NA,TRBV9,TGTGCCAGCAGCGTAGAGTGGGATGGGGCTTCACCCCTCCACTTT,CASSVEWDGASPLHF
NA,TRBJ2-3,NA,TRBV12-3/TRBV12-4,TGTGCCAGCAGTTTTGAGGGGGCAGATACGCAGTATTTT,CASSFEGADTQYF
TRBD2,TRBJ2-3,NA,TRBV2,TGTGCCAGCAGACGGACTAGCGGGGGGCTCAGCACAGATACGCAGTATTTT,CASRRTSGGLSTDTQYF